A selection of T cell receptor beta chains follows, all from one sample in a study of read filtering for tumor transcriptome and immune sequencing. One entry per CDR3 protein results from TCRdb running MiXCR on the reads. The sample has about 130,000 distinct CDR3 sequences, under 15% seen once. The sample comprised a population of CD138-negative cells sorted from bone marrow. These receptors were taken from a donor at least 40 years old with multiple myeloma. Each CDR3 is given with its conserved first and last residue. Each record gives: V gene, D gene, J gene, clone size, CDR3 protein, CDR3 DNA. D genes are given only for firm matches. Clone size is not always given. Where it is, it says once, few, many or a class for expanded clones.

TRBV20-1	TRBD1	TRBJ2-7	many	CSARDFRGDRGREQYF	TGCAGTGCTAGAGATTTTCGCGGAGACAGGGGTCGGGAGCAGTACTTC
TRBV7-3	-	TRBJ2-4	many	CASSLIGRGIQYF	TGTGCCAGCAGCTTAATCGGCAGGGGCATTCAGTACTTC
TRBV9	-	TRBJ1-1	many	CASSVVTDGLGTEAFF	TGTGCCAGCAGCGTAGTTACAGATGGATTGGGCACTGAAGCTTTCTTT
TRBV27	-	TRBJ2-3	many	CASSLRGTDTQYF	TGTGCCAGCAGTTTACGGGGCACAGATACGCAGTATTTT
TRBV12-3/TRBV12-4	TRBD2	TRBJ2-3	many	CASRPGTSGDTQYF	TGTGCCAGCAGGCCAGGGACTAGCGGAGATACGCAGTATTTT
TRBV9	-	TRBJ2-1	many	CASSVVPDEQFF	TGTGCCAGCAGCGTAGTCCCGGATGAGCAGTTCTTC
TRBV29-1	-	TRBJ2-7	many	CSAGADSYEQYF	TGCAGCGCAGGGGCGGACTCCTACGAGCAGTACTTC
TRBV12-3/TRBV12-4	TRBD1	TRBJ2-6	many	CASSFPFGTGVSGANVLTF	TGTGCCAGCAGTTTCCCCTTTGGGACAGGAGTCTCTGGGGCCAACGTCCTGACTTTC
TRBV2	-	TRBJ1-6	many	CASSERDSINSPLHF	TGTGCCAGCAGTGAGCGGGACTCTATTAATTCACCCCTCCACTTT
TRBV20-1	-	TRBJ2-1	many	CSASKGAEQFF	TGCAGTGCTAGCAAAGGAGCTGAGCAGTTCTTC
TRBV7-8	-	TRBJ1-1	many	CASARVRGRNTEALF	TGTGCCAGCGCCCGGGTCAGGGGCCGGAACACTGAAGCTCTCTTT
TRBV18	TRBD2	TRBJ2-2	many	CASSPSTSGSSAGELFF	TGTGCCAGCTCACCTTCGACTAGCGGGAGCAGCGCCGGGGAGCTGTTTTTT
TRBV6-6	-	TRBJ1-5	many	CASSRRTDSNQPQHF	TGTGCCAGCAGCCGCAGGACGGATAGCAATCAGCCCCAGCATTTT
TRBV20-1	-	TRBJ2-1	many	CSARDGSSREQFF	TGCAGTGCTAGAGATGGTAGTAGCCGTGAGCAGTTCTTC
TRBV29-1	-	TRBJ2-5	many	CSVGNGTVKETQYF	TGCAGCGTTGGGAACGGGACGGTCAAAGAGACCCAGTACTTC
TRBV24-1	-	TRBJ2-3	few	CATSDFSSAYTQYF	TGTGCCACCAGTGATTTCTCGAGCGCTTATACGCAGTATTTT
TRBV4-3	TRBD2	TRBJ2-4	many	CASSQEPPGLENIQYF	TGCGCCAGCAGCCAAGAGCCTCCGGGACTAGAAAACATTCAGTACTTC
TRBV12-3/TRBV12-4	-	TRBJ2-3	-	CAGSPRNTDTQYF	TGTGCCGGCAGTCCGCGCAACACAGATACGCAGTATTTT
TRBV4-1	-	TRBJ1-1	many	CASSHFNEAFF	TGCGCCAGCAGCCATTTCAATGAAGCTTTCTTT
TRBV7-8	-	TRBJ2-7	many	CASSPLPGTYEQYF	TGTGCCAGCAGCCCTCTGCCGGGGACCTACGAGCAGTACTTC
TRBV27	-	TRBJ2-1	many	CASSRSSVTNNEQFF	TGTGCCAGCAGTCGGTCTAGCGTGACCAACAATGAGCAGTTCTTC
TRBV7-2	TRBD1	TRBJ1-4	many	CASSFGQGGKLFF	TGTGCCAGCAGCTTTGGACAGGGAGGAAAACTGTTTTTT
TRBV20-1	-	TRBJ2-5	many	CSARESGETETQYF	TGCAGTGCTAGAGAGTCGGGAGAGACGGAGACCCAGTACTTC
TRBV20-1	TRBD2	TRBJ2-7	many	CSARLAGAPRVYEQYF	TGCAGTGCTAGACTAGCGGGAGCGCCAAGAGTCTACGAGCAGTACTTC
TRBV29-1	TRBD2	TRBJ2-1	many	CSVPRTSSNEQFF	TGCAGCGTTCCAAGGACTAGCAGCAATGAGCAGTTCTTC
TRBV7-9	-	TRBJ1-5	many	CASSNGDQPQHF	TGTGCCAGCAGTAATGGGGATCAGCCCCAGCATTTT
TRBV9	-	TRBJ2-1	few	CASSVGDYNEQFF	TGTGCCAGCAGCGTAGGGGATTACAATGAGCAGTTCTTC
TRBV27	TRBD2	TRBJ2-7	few	CASSFIRAGGPYEQYF	TGTGCCAGCAGTTTCATTAGAGCGGGAGGGCCGTACGAGCAGTACTTC
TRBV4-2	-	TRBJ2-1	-	CASGTWQGTYNEQFF	TGTGCCAGCGGCACTTGGCAGGGAACCTACAATGAGCAGTTCTTC
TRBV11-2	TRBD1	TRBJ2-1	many	CASSSTGRSYNEQFF	TGTGCCAGCAGCTCGACAGGGCGCTCCTACAATGAGCAGTTCTTC
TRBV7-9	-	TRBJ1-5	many	CASSLEDQPQHF	TGTGCCAGCAGCTTGGAGGATCAGCCCCAGCATTTT
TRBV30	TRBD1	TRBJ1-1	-	CAWTGQGEAFF	TGTGCCTGGACCGGACAGGGGGAAGCTTTCTTT
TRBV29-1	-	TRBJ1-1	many	CSALPVNTEAFF	TGCAGCGCCCTTCCAGTGAACACTGAAGCTTTCTTT
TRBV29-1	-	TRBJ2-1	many	CSVAVDEQFF	TGCAGCGTTGCAGTAGATGAGCAGTTCTTC
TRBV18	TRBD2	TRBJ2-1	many	CASSPRSRGGYNEQFF	TGTGCCAGCTCACCAAGGAGCCGGGGGGGATACAATGAGCAGTTCTTC
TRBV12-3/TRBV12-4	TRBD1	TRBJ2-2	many	CASSLTGGSVRTGELFF	TGTGCCAGCAGTTTAACAGGGGGATCCGTGAGGACCGGGGAGCTGTTTTTT
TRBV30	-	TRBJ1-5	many	CAWSGSRVWGSNQPQHF	TGTGCCTGGAGTGGGTCGAGGGTGTGGGGGAGCAATCAGCCCCAGCATTTT
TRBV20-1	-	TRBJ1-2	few	CSAREASTTNYGYTF	TGCAGTGCTAGGGAGGCCTCGACAACGAACTATGGCTACACCTTC
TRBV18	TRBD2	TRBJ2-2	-	CASSPPGVAGGTGELFF	TGTGCCAGCTCACCACCCGGAGTAGCGGGAGGCACCGGGGAGCTGTTTTTT
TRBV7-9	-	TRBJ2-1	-	CASSLGLHDEQFF	TGTGCCAGCAGCTTGGGCCTGCACGATGAGCAGTTCTTC
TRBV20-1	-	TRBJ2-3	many	CSVDQPEVTDTQYF	TGCAGTGTTGACCAGCCTGAGGTCACAGATACGCAGTATTTT
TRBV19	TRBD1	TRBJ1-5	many	CASSPGTGSPQPQHF	TGTGCCAGTAGTCCCGGGACAGGCTCTCCTCAGCCCCAGCATTTT
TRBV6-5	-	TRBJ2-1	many	CASSFDRSYNEQFF	TGTGCCAGCAGTTTTGACAGGAGTTACAATGAGCAGTTCTTC
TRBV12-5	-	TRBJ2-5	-	CASGPRLPQETQYF	TGTGCTAGTGGTCCGAGACTACCTCAAGAGACCCAGTACTTC
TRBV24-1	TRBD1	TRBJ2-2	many	CATSDPGQVYTGELFF	TGTGCCACCAGTGATCCGGGACAGGTGTACACCGGGGAGCTGTTTTTT
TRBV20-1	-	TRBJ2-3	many	CSATGVAGPPDTQYF	TGCAGTGCCACAGGAGTGGCGGGACCCCCAGATACGCAGTATTTT
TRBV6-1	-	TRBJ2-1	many	CASSEVGSEQFF	TGTGCCAGCAGTGAAGTCGGGTCAGAGCAGTTCTTC
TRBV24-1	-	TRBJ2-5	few	CATSDMTALGETQYF	TGTGCCACCAGTGATATGACAGCTCTGGGAGAGACCCAGTACTTC
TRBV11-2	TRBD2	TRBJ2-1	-	CASSSLGPGLAGSYSYNEQFF	TGTGCCAGCAGCTCTTTAGGGCCGGGACTAGCGGGGAGTTACTCCTACAATGAGCAGTTCTTC
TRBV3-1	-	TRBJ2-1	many	CASSAGGYSYNEQFF	TGTGCCAGCAGCGCAGGGGGGTACTCCTACAATGAGCAGTTCTTC
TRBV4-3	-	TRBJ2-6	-	CASSQDGQAGTNVLTF	TGCGCCAGCAGCCAAGACGGTCAGGCTGGGACCAACGTCCTGACTTTC
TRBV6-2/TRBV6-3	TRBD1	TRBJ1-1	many	CASRRDPGQGRTEAFF	TGTGCCAGCAGGCGAGACCCGGGACAGGGAAGGACTGAAGCTTTCTTT
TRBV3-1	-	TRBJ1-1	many	CASSQVPGETEAFF	TGTGCCAGCAGCCAAGTTCCAGGGGAGACTGAAGCTTTCTTT